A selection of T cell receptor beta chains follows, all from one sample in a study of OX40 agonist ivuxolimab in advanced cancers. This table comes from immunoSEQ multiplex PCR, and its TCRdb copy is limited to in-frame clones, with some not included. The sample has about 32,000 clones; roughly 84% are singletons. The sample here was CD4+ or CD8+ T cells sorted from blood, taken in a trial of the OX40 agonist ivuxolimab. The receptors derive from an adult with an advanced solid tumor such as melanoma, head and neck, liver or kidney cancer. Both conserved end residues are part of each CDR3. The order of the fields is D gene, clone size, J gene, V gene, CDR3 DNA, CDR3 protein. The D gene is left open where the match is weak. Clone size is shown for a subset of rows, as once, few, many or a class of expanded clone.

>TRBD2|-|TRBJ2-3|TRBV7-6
TGTGCCAGCAGCTTATTCCTAGCGGGAGGGCCAAATACGCAGTATTTT
CASSLFLAGGPNTQYF
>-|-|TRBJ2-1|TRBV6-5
TGTGCCAGCAGTTCTCCCGAGTCCTACAATGAGCAGTTCTTC
CASSSPESYNEQFF
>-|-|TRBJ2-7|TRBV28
TGTGCCAGCAGTCCAAACTGGGGGTTCGAGCAGTACTTC
CASSPNWGFEQYF
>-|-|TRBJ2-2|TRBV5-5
TGTGCCAGCAGCTCGGGGCTAGTGAATGCCGGGGAGCTGTTTTTT
CASSSGLVNAGELFF
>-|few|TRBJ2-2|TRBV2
TGTGCCAGCAGTTCGGTCGTGGGGGCCGGGGAGCTGTTTTTT
CASSSVVGAGELFF
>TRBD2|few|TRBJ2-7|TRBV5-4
TGTGCCAGCAGCCATCCGGGACTAGCGGTTACCTACGAGCAGTACTTC
CASSHPGLAVTYEQYF
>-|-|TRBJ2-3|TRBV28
TGTGCCAGCAGTTTATCGGCCTCTTGGGTCACAGATACGCAGTATTTT
CASSLSASWVTDTQYF
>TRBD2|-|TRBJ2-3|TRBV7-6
TGTGCCAGCAGCACTAGCGGGGGCTACACAGATACGCAGTATTTT
CASSTSGGYTDTQYF
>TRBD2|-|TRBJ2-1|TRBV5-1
TGCGCCAGCAGCTCGACTAGCGGGTTCTCCTACAATGAGCAGTTCTTC
CASSSTSGFSYNEQFF
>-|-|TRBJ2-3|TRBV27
TGTGCCAGCAGTTTGCGTCTCCCGAGCACAGATACGCAGTATTTT
CASSLRLPSTDTQYF
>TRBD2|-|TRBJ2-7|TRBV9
TGTGCCAGCAGCGTAGGTACTAGCGGGGGTTACGAGCAGTACTTC
CASSVGTSGGYEQYF
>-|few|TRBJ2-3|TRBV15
TGTGCCACCAGCAGAGGAGGTCCTGCTAGCACAGATACGCAGTATTTT
CATSRGGPASTDTQYF
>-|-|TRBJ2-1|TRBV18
TGTGCCAGCTCACCGAGGCCGGGACACCGAAGCTCCTACAATGAGCAGTTCTTC
CASSPRPGHRSSYNEQFF
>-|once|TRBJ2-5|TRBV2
TGTGCCAGCAGTGACCGTGGGACCCAGTACTTC
CASSDRGTQYF
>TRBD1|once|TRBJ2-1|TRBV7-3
TGTGCCAGCAGCCACGGGACAGGGGGCCTTGAGCAGTTCTTC
CASSHGTGGLEQFF
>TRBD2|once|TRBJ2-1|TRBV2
TGTGCCAGCAGTGACCTCGCCACGCGGGGGTACTACAATGAGCAGTTCTTC
CASSDLATRGYYNEQFF
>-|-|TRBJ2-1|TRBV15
TGTGCCACCAGGAGCCTGGACTCCTACAATGAGCAGTTCTTC
CATRSLDSYNEQFF
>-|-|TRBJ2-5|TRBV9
TGTGCCAGCAGCGTAGAAGGGGGGCGCCAAGAGACCCAGTACTTC
CASSVEGGRQETQYF
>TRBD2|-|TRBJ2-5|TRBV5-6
TGTGCCAGCAGCTTAGGACTAGCGGGAGGAGAGACCCAGTACTTC
CASSLGLAGGETQYF
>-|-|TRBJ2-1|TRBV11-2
TGTGCCAGCAGCTTCTCGAGGATCAATGAGCAGTTCTTC
CASSFSRINEQFF
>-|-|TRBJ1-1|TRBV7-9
TGTGCCAGCAGCTTACCCAGGGAAACTGAAGCTTTCTTT
CASSLPRETEAFF
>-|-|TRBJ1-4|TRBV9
TGTGCCAGCAGCGTAGGGAGAGGGCAGTATAATGAAAAACTGTTTTTT
CASSVGRGQYNEKLFF
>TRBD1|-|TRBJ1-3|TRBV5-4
TGTGCCAGCAGCTTTGGGACAGCGTTCTCTGGAAACACCATATATTTT
CASSFGTAFSGNTIYF
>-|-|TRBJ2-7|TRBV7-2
TGTGCCAGCAGCTCCTGGCAGACCTACGAGCAGTACTTC
CASSSWQTYEQYF
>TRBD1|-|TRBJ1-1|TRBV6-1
TGTGCCAGCACCCAACAGGGGGCTTGGACTGAAGCTTTCTTT
CASTQQGAWTEAFF
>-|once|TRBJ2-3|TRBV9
TGTGCCAGCAGCGTACGTACGGGACTCGGCACAGATACGCAGTATTTT
CASSVRTGLGTDTQYF
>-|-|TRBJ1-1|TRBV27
TGTGCCAGCAGTTTATCGGAAGTTGGCACTGAAGCTTTCTTT
CASSLSEVGTEAFF
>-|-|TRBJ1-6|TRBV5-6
TGTGCCAGCAGCTACCTGGGGGCGGGTGATTCACCCCTCCACTTT
CASSYLGAGDSPLHF
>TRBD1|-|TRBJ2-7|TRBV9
TGTGCCAGCAGCGTAGAGGGGGCGCTGAACGAGCAGTACTTC
CASSVEGALNEQYF
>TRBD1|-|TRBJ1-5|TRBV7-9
TGTGCCAGCAGCTTAGCGGACAGGGGAGATCAGCCCCAGCATTTT
CASSLADRGDQPQHF
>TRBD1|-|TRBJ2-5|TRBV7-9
TGTGCCAGCAGCTCCCGCAGGACAGGGGGCGAGGTGAGAGAGACCCAGTACTTC
CASSSRRTGGEVRETQYF
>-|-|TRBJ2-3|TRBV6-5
TGTGCCAGCAGTTACCCCGGAGGGCGCACAGATACGCAGTATTTT
CASSYPGGRTDTQYF
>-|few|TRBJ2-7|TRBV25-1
TGTGCCAGCAGTGGGAGGACAGTCTCCTACGAGCAGTACTTC
CASSGRTVSYEQYF
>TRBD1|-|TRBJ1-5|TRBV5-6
TGTGCCAGCAGCTCCGGGACAGGGGTCAATCAGCCCCAGCATTTT
CASSSGTGVNQPQHF
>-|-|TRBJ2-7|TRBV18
TGTGCCAGCTCACCCCCAGAAGGCTACGAGCAGTACTTC
CASSPPEGYEQYF
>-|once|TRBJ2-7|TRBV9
TGTGCCAGCAGCGTAGCTTACAGGGGGGGCGAGCAGTACTTC
CASSVAYRGGEQYF
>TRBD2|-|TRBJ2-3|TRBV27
TGTGCCAGCAGTTCAGGACTAGCGGCTAGCACAGATACGCAGTATTTT
CASSSGLAASTDTQYF
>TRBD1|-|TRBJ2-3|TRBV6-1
TGTGCCACACTGACAGGGGCCTATCGGACAGATACGCAGTATTTT
CATLTGAYRTDTQYF
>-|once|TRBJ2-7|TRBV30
TGTGCCTGGAGTTCAACGGCCAGGGCACCCTACGAGCAGTACTTC
CAWSSTARAPYEQYF
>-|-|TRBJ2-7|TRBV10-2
TGCGCCAGCAGTGAGTCCCCCAGGGAATTAGCCGAGCAGTACTTC
CASSESPRELAEQYF
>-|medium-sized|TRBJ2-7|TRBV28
TGTGCCAGCAGTTATGCCCTCGTCTCCTACGAGCAGTACTTC
CASSYALVSYEQYF
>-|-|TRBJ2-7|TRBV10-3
TGTGCCATCAGTGAGTCACCGGGAGCCGGGGACGAGCAGTACTTC
CAISESPGAGDEQYF
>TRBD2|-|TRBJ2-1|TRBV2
TGTGCCAGCAGGACTAGCGGGAGTCTCTACAATGAGCAGTTCTTC
CASRTSGSLYNEQFF
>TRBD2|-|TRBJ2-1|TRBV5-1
TGCGCCAGCAGCCTGGAACTAGCGGGGTACAATGAGCAGTTCTTC
CASSLELAGYNEQFF
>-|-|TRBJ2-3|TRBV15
TGTGCCACCAGCAGAGACAGGGGCGCAGATACGCAGTATTTT
CATSRDRGADTQYF
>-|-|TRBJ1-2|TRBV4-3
TGCGCCAGCAGCCACGAGGGGACGGGCTTCGGCTATGGCTACACCTTC
CASSHEGTGFGYGYTF
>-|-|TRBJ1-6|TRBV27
TGTGCCAGCGGTACAGTTTACTCACCCCTCCACTTT
CASGTVYSPLHF
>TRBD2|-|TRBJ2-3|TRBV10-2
TGCGCCAGCAGTGAGTCGCTAGCGGGGGGGTTAACAGATACGCAGTATTTT
CASSESLAGGLTDTQYF
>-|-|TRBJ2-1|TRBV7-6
TGTGCCAGCAGCTTAAGAGGGGATAATGAGCAGTTCTTC
CASSLRGDNEQFF
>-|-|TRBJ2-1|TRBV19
TGTGCCAGTAGTATAGAACGGGACTTACGATACAATGAGCAGTTCTTC
CASSIERDLRYNEQFF
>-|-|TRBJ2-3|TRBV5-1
TGCGCCAGCAGCTTGTCTTGGGGGCCCTCCACAGATACGCAGTATTTT
CASSLSWGPSTDTQYF
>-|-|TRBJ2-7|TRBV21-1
TGTGCCAGCAGCAAAGGAATAGGGGCCCTGTTGCACGAGCAGTACTTC
CASSKGIGALLHEQYF
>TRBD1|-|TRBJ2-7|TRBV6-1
TGTGCCAGCACCCCCCCATGGACAGGGAACTACGAGCAGTACTTC
CASTPPWTGNYEQYF
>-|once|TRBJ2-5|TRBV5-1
TGCGCCAGCAGCTTGATTCCGGGGGGCCCCGGAGAGACCCAGTACTTC
CASSLIPGGPGETQYF
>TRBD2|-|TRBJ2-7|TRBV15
TGTGCCACCAGCGCGCCTAGCGGGAGCGTCCAGTACGAGCAGTACTTC
CATSAPSGSVQYEQYF
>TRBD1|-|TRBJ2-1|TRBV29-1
TGCAGCGTTGTCCGGACAGGGGAAGGCAATGAGCAGTTCTTC
CSVVRTGEGNEQFF
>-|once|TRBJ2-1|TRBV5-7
TGTGCCAGCAGCCAGACCGGCGGGTTATCCTACAATGAGCAGTTCTTC
CASSQTGGLSYNEQFF
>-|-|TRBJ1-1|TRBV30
TGTGCCTGGAGTCCCCAGGGAGCCGAAGCTTTCTTT
CAWSPQGAEAFF
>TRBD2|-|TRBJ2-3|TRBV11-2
TGTGCCAGCAGCGATCGACTAGCGGGAGACGACACAGATACGCAGTATTTT
CASSDRLAGDDTDTQYF
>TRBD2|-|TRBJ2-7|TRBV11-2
TGTGCCAGCAGCTTAGGGGCGGGAGCGGGGAACGAGCAGTACTTC
CASSLGAGAGNEQYF